The source of this TCR beta chain is a study of technical replicates of blood from a few donors. The CDR3 extends over 14 amino acids. J gave up 6 bases and V 5 bases, and 8 bases lay outside the gene matches. Germline CDR1 and CDR2: SGHAT and FQNNGV. The data were produced by immunoSEQ multiplex PCR, yet TCRdb's version contains in-frame clones alone and is incomplete. The table includes tens of thousands of clones, 90% to 95% detected once. This clonotype originated in a human donor in good health. Sequencing used T cells isolated from PBMCs. The V gene is TRBV11-2, the J gene TRBJ1-2, with 8 bases lining up with TRBD1. The CDR3 DNA sequence: TGTGCCAGCAGCCCAGCCCGGGACAGGCATGGCTACACCTTC. Its translation is CASSPARDRHGYTF.